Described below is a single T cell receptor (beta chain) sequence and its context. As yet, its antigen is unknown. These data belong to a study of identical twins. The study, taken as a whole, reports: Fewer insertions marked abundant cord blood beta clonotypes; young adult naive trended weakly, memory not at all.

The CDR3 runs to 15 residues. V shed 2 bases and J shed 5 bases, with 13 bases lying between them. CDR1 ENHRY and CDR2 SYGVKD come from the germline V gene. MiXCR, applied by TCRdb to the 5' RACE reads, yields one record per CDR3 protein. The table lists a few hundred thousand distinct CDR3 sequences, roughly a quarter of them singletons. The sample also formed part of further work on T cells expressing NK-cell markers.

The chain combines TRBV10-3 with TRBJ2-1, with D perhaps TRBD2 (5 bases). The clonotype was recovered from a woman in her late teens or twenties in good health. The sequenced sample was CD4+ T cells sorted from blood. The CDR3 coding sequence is TGTGCCATCAGTGAGGGTCTAGCAGCAAACAATGAGCAGTTCTTC. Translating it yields CAISEGLAANNEQFF.